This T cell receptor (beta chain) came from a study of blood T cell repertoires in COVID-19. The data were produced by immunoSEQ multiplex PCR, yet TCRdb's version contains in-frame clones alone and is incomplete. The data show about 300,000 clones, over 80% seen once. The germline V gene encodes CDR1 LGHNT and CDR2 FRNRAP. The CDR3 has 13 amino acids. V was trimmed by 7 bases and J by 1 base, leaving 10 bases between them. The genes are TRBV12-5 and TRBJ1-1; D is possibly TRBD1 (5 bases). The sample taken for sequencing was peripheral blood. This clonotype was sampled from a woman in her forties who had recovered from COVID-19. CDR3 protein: CASDQGGNTEAFF. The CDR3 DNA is TGTGCTAGTGATCAGGGAGGGAACACTGAAGCTTTCTTT.